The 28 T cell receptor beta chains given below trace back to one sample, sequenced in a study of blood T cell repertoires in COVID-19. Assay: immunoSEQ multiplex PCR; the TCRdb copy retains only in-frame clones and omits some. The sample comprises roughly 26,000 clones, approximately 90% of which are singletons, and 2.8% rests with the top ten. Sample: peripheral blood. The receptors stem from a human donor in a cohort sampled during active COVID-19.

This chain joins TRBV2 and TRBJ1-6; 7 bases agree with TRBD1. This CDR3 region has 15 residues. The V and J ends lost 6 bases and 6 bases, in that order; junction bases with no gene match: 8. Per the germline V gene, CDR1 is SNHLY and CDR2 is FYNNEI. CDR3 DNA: TGTGCCAGCAGGGGGGACAGCGGCGGTAATTCACCCCTCCACTTT. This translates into CASRGDSGGNSPLHF.

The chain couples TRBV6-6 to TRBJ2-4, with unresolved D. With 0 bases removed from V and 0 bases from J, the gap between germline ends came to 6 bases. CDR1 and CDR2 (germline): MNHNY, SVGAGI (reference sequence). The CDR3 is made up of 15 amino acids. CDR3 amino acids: CASSYSSVAKNIQYF. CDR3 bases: TGTGCCAGCAGTTACTCGAGTGTAGCCAAAAACATTCAGTACTTC.

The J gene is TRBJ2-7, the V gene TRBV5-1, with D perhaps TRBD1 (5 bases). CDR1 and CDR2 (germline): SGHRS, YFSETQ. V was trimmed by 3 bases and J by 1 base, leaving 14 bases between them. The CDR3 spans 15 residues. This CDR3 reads CASSYLPRQSYEQYF. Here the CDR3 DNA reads TGCGCCAGCAGCTACTTACCGAGACAGTCCTACGAGCAGTACTTC.

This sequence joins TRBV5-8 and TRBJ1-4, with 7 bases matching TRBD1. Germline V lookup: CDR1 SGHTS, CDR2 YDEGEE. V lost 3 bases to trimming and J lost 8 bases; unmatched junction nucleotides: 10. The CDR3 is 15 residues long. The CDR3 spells CASSYRTGVKEKLFF. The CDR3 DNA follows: TGTGCCAGCAGCTATCGGACAGGTGTGAAGGAAAAACTGTTTTTT.

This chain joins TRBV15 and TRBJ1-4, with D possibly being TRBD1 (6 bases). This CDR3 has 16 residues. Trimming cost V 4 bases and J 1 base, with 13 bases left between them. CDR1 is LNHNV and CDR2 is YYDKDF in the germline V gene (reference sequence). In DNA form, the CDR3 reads TGTGCCACCAGCACCCAGCAACAGGGAACTAATGAAAAACTGTTTTTT. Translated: CATSTQQQGTNEKLFF.

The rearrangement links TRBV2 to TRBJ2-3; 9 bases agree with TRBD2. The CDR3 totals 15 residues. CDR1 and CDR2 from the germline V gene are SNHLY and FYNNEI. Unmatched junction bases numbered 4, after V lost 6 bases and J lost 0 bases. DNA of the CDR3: TGTGCCAGCAGACGACTAGCGGACAGCACAGATACGCAGTATTTT. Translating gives CASRRLADSTDTQYF.

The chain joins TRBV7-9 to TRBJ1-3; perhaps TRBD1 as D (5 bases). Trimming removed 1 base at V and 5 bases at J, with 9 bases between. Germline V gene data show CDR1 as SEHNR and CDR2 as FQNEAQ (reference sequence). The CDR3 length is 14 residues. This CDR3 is CASSLGAGRNTIYF. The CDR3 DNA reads TGTGCCAGCAGCTTAGGGGCAGGGAGAAACACCATATATTTT.

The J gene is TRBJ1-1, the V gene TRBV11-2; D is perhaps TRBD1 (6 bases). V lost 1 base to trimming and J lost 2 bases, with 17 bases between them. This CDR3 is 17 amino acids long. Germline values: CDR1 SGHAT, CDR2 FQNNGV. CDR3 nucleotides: TGTGCCAGCAGCTTAGCGGCGACAGGTGTTTTTAACACTGAAGCTTTCTTT. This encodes CASSLAATGVFNTEAFF.

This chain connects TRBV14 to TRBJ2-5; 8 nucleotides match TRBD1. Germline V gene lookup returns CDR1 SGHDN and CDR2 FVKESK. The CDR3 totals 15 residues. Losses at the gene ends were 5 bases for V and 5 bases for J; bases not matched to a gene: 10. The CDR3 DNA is TGTGCCAGCAGCGAGACAGGGGTCTCGGGGGAGACCCAGTACTTC. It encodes CASSETGVSGETQYF.

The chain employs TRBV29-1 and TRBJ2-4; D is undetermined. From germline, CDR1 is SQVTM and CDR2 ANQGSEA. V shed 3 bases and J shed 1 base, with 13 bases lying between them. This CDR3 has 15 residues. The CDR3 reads CSVDGQAEAKNIQYF. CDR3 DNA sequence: TGCAGCGTTGACGGCCAGGCTGAGGCCAAAAACATTCAGTACTTC.

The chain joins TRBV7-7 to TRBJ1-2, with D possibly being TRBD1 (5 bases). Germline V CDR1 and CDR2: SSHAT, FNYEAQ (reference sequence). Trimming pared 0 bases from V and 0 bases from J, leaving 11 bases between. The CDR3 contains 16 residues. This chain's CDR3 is CASSLAGTRSNYGYTF. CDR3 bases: TGTGCCAGCAGCTTAGCGGGGACTCGCTCTAACTATGGCTACACCTTC. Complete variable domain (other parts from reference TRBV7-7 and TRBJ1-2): GAGVSQSPRYKVTKRGQDVTLRCDPISSHATLYWYQQALGQGPEFLTYFNYEAQPDKSGLPSDRFSAERPEGSISTLTIQRTEQRDSAMYRCASSLAGTRSNYGYTFGSGTRLTVV.

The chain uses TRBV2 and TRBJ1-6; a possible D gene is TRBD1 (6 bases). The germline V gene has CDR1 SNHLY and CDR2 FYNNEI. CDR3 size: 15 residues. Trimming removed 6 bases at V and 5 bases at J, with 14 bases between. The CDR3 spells CASRLRGGDNSPLHF. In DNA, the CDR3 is TGTGCCAGCAGGTTAAGGGGGGGCGATAATTCACCCCTCCACTTT.

For the CDR3, the DNA is TGCGCCAGCAGTAGCCAACCACCGAGGTCCTACGAGCAGTACTTC. This gives the protein CASSSQPPRSYEQYF. The chain links TRBV5-1 to TRBJ2-7; D gene unclear. V was cut by 5 bases and J by 1 base, with 16 bases left in between. The CDR3 runs to 15 residues. Germline V gene data show CDR1 as SGHRS and CDR2 as YFSETQ.

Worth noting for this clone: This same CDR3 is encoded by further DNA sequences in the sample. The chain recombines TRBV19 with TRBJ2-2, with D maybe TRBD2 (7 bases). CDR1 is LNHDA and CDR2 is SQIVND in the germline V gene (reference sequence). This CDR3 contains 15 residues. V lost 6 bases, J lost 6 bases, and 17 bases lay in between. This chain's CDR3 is CASRVGGASAGELFF. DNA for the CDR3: TGTGCCAGTAGGGTGGGGGGGGCATCGGCCGGGGAGCTGTTTTTT.

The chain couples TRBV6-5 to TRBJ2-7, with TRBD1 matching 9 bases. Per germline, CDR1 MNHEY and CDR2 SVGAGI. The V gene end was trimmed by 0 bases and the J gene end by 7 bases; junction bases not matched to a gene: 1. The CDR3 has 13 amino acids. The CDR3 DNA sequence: TGTGCCAGCAGTTACTCGGGGACAGGGGAGCAGTACGTC. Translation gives CASSYSGTGEQYV.

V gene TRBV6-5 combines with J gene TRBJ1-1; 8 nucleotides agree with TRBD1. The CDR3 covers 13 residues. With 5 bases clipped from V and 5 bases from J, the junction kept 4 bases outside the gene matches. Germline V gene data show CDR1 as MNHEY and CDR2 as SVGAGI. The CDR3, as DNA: TGTGCCAGCAGTACCCGGACAGGGACTGAAGCTTTCTTT. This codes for CASSTRTGTEAFF.

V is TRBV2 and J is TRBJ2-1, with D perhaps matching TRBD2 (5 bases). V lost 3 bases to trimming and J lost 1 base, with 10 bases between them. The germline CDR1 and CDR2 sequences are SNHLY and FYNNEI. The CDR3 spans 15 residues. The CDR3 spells CASSERAVSYNEQFF. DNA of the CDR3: TGTGCCAGCAGTGAGCGGGCGGTTTCCTACAATGAGCAGTTCTTC.

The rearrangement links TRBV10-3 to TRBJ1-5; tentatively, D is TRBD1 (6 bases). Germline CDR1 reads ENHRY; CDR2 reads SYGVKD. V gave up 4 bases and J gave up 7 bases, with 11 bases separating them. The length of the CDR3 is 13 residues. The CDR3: CAISGTGGQPQHF. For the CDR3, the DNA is TGTGCCATCAGTGGGACGGGGGGCCAGCCCCAGCATTTT.

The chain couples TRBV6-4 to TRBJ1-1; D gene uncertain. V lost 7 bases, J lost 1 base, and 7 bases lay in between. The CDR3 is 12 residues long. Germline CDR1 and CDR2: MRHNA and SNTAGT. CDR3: CASTNRNTEAFF. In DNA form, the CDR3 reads TGTGCCAGCACTAACAGGAACACTGAAGCTTTCTTT.

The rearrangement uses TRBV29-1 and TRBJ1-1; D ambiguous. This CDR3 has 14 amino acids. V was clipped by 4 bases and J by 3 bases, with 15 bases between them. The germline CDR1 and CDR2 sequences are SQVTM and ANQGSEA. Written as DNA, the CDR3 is TGCAGCGTTGTAGGTCGACTTGGGTACACTGAAGCTTTCTTT. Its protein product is CSVVGRLGYTEAFF.

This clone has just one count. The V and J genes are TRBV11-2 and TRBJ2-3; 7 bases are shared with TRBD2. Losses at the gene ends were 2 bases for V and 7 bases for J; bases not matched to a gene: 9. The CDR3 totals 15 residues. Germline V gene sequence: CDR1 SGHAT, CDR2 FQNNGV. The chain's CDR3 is CASSLSFGEGNTQYF. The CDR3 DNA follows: TGTGCCAGCAGCTTATCCTTCGGGGAGGGGAATACGCAGTATTTT.

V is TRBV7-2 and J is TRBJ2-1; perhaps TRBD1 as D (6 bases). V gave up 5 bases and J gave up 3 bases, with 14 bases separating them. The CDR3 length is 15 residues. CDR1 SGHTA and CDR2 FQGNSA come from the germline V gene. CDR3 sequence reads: CASSTQGHFYNEQFF. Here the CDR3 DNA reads TGTGCCAGCAGCACACAGGGACATTTCTACAATGAGCAGTTCTTC.

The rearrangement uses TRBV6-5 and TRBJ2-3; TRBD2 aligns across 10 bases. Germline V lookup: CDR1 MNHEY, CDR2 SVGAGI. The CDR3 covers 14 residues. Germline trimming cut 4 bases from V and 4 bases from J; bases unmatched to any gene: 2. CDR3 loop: CASSLAGGADTQYF. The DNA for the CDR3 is TGTGCCAGCAGTTTAGCGGGGGGCGCAGATACGCAGTATTTT.

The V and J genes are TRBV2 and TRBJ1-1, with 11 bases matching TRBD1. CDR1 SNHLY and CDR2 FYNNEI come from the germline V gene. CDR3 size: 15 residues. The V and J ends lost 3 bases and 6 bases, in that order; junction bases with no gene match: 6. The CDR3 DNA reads TGTGCCAGCAGTGATGTGGGACAGGGGGAGGCTGAAGCTTTCTTT. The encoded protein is CASSDVGQGEAEAFF.

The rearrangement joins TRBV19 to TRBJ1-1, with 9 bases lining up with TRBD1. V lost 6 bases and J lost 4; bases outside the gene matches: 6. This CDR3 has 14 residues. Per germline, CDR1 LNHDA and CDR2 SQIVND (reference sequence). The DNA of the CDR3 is TGTGCCAGTAGGACAGGGGGAAAGGGCACTGAAGCTTTCTTT. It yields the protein CASRTGGKGTEAFF. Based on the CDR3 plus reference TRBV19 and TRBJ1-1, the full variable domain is DGGITQSPKYLFRKEGQNVTLSCEQNLNHDAMYWYRQDPGQGLRLIYYSQIVNDFQKGDIAEGYSVSREKKESFPLTVTSAQKNPTAFYLCASRTGGKGTEAFFGQGTRLTVV.

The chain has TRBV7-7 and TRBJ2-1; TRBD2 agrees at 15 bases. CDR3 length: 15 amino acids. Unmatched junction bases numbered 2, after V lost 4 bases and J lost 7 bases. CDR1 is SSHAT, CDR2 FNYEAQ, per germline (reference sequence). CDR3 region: CASSSGTSGGNEQFF. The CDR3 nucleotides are TGTGCCAGCAGCTCAGGGACTAGCGGGGGGAATGAGCAGTTCTTC.

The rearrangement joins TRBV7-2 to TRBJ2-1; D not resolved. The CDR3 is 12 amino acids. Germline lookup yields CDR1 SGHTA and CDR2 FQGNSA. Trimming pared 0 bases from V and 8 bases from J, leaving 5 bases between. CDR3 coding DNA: TGTGCCAGCAGCTTAGCGTTCGATGAGCAGTTCTTC. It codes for CASSLAFDEQFF.

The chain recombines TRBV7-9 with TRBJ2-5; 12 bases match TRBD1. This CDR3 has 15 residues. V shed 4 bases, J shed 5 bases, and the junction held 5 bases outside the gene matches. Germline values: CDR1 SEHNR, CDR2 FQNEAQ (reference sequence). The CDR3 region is CASSWGTGGLETQYF. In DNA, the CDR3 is TGTGCCAGCAGCTGGGGGACAGGGGGCTTGGAGACCCAGTACTTC.